Below, 24 T cell receptor beta chains from the same sample are listed, as sequenced in a study of OX40 agonist ivuxolimab in advanced cancers. TCRdb's table, derived via immunoSEQ multiplex PCR, lists solely in-frame clones and lacks some. The sample shows tens of thousands of clones, roughly 94% of them seen only once. This sample comprised CD4+ or CD8+ T cells sorted from blood, obtained in a trial of the OX40 agonist ivuxolimab. Source of these receptors: an adult with an advanced solid tumor such as melanoma, head and neck, liver or kidney cancer.

This chain connects TRBV5-5 to TRBJ1-6, with TRBD1 matching over 10 bases. After removal of 3 bases from V and 10 bases from J, the junction contained 7 bases not matched to a gene. This CDR3 contains 15 residues. Germline CDR1 SGHKS, CDR2 YYEKEE (reference sequence). The CDR3 loop reads CASSWGDRGISPLHF. As DNA, the CDR3 is TGTGCCAGCAGCTGGGGGGACAGGGGAATCTCACCCCTCCACTTT. Filled out from reference TRBV5-5 and TRBJ1-6, the complete variable domain reads DAGVTQSPTHLIKTRGQQVTLRCSPISGHKSVSWYQQVLGQGPQFIFQYYEKEERGRGNFPDRFSARQFPNYSSELNVNALLLGDSALYLCASSWGDRGISPLHFGNGTRLTVT.

The chain links TRBV7-9 to TRBJ1-2, with unresolved D. The CDR3 has 18 residues. Trimming stripped 1 base from V and 0 bases from J, with 18 bases between. In germline, CDR1 is SEHNR, CDR2 FQNEAQ (reference sequence). Written as DNA, the CDR3 is TGTGCCAGCAGCTTAGTTTTGGAGGCCCCTGGGTCTAACTATGGCTACACCTTC. Protein sequence: CASSLVLEAPGSNYGYTF.

This clone appeared a single time. A much more abundant neighbour one base away suggests this may be a read error. The chain carries TRBV9 and TRBJ2-7; 7 nucleotides match TRBD1. V dropped 3 bases and J dropped 3; count of bases not matched to a gene: 3. The V gene's germline CDR1 is SGDLS and CDR2 YYNGEE. The CDR3 is made up of 13 amino acids. CDR3 in amino acids: CASSETGVYEQYF. CDR3 in DNA: TGTGCCAGCAGCGAAACAGGGGTCTACGAGCAGTACTTC.

This clone was seen a handful of times. V usage is TRBV28 and J usage is TRBJ1-1; D ambiguous. The germline V gene has CDR1 MDHEN and CDR2 SYDVKM. This CDR3 region has 14 residues. Between the trimmed V and J ends, which lost 3 bases and 4 bases, there was a span of 12 bases. The CDR3 protein is CASSFSPWGTEAFF. CDR3 coding DNA: TGTGCCAGCAGTTTCTCCCCTTGGGGCACTGAAGCTTTCTTT.

This sequence joins TRBV5-1 and TRBJ2-7; tentatively, D is TRBD1 (5 bases). V lost 0 bases, J lost 3 bases, and 10 bases lay in between. The CDR3 sequence is 14 residues long. Germline V lookup: CDR1 SGHRS, CDR2 YFSETQ. CDR3 DNA sequence: TGCGCCAGCAGCTTGGAAGGGGCCGACTACGAGCAGTACTTC. Protein: CASSLEGADYEQYF.

J is TRBJ1-1 and V is TRBV12-2. TRBV12-2 is a pseudogene segment. The CDR3 contains 16 residues. CDR3 loop: CASRLPGARMNTEAFF. The CDR3 nucleotides read TGTGCAAGTCGCTTGCCGGGGGCAAGGATGAACACTGAAGCTTTCTTT.

This clone was found once. This sequence joins TRBV27 and TRBJ2-7; D is tentatively TRBD1 or TRBD2 (6 bases each). Looked up from germline, CDR1 is MNHEY and CDR2 is SMNVEV (reference sequence). Trimming removed 2 bases from V and 1 base from J, with 9 bases in between. The CDR3 totals 14 residues. This CDR3 is CASSLQGTSYEQYF. The DNA of the CDR3 is TGTGCCAGCAGTTTACAGGGGACTTCCTACGAGCAGTACTTC.

The chain is built from TRBV18 and TRBJ2-3, with 9 bases fitting TRBD1. Unmatched junction bases numbered 7, after V lost 0 bases and J lost 6 bases. The germline CDR1 and CDR2 sequences are KGHSH and LQKENI. CDR3 length: 16 residues. The CDR3 loop reads CASSPPTQGAGDTQYF. The CDR3 nucleotides are TGTGCCAGCTCACCACCGACACAGGGGGCAGGGGATACGCAGTATTTT.

The chain employs TRBV28 and TRBJ2-1, with 8 bases identical to TRBD2. The CDR3 loop spans 15 amino acids. The V and J ends lost 3 bases and 8 bases, in that order; junction bases with no gene match: 9. Per the germline V gene, CDR1 is MDHEN and CDR2 is SYDVKM. The CDR3 reads CASSFGAGGGDEQFF. The CDR3 nucleotides read TGTGCCAGCAGTTTTGGGGCGGGAGGTGGCGATGAGCAGTTCTTC.

As concerns this clone: Other DNA sequences in this sample translate to the same CDR3. The J gene is TRBJ1-3, the V gene TRBV6-5; D unresolved. Per the germline V gene, CDR1 is MNHEY and CDR2 is SVGAGI. V lost 0 bases, J lost 1 base, and 4 bases lay in between. The CDR3 is 14 amino acids. The CDR3 is CASSYSDSGNTIYF. The CDR3 DNA sequence: TGTGCCAGCAGTTACTCGGATTCTGGAAACACCATATATTTT.

The CDR3 loop is CSVEAGSYEQYF. In DNA form, the CDR3 reads TGCAGCGTTGAGGCAGGGAGCTACGAGCAGTACTTC. The chain joins TRBV29-1 to TRBJ2-7; possibly TRBD1 or TRBD2 for D (5 bases each). Germline loops: CDR1 SQVTM, CDR2 ANQGSEA. Trimming took 3 bases from V and 3 from J, leaving 9 bases between them. The CDR3 covers 12 residues.

The chain is built from TRBV7-9 and TRBJ2-3, with 12 positions matching TRBD2. V shed 8 bases and J 2 bases; nucleotides not matched to a gene: 14. Germline assignment: CDR1 SEHNR and CDR2 FQNEAQ (reference sequence). This CDR3 contains 18 residues. The CDR3 bases are TGTGCCAGCCGACCGACTAGCGGGGGTTCCGGACCCACAGATACGCAGTATTTT. This codes for CASRPTSGGSGPTDTQYF.

Written as DNA, the CDR3 is TGTGCCAGTAGTTTGGCAGACCAAGAGACCCAGTACTTC. This translates into CASSLADQETQYF. The chain is built from TRBV19 and TRBJ2-5; D uncertain. Trimming removed 5 bases at V and 0 bases at J, with 7 bases between. This CDR3 is built from 13 residues. In germline, CDR1 is LNHDA, CDR2 SQIVND (reference sequence).

The J gene is TRBJ1-2, the V gene TRBV15; 8 positions match TRBD1. V shed 6 bases and J 6 bases; nucleotides not matched to a gene: 12. There are 15 residues in the CDR3. CDR1 and CDR2 from the germline V gene are LNHNV and YYDKDF (reference sequence). CDR3 sequence (DNA): TGTGCCACCAGTTCTGCCGACAGGGGATTTGATGGCTACACCTTC. This translates into CATSSADRGFDGYTF.

The chain employs TRBV7-9 and TRBJ2-7; 7 bases line up with TRBD2. V lost 4 bases to trimming and J lost 4 bases; unmatched junction nucleotides: 7. The CDR3 loop spans 14 amino acids. CDR1 is SEHNR, CDR2 FQNEAQ, per germline (reference sequence). The CDR3 DNA follows: TGTGCCAGCAGCTCCGGACGGGGGGTTTACGAGCAGTACTTC. This encodes CASSSGRGVYEQYF.

The sample holds a few counts of this clone. The chain employs TRBV4-2 and TRBJ2-1, with D tentatively TRBD1 (5 bases). V was pared by 1 base and J by 8 bases, with 18 bases between. This CDR3 has 16 amino acids. From germline, CDR1 is LGHNA and CDR2 YNFKEQ. The CDR3, as DNA: TGTGCCAGCAGCCAAGTCGAGTCGTTAGGGGCGGATGAGCAGTTCTTC. This codes for CASSQVESLGADEQFF.

This chain connects TRBV11-2 to TRBJ2-4; D gene uncertain. This CDR3 spans 15 amino acids. CDR1 and CDR2 from the germline V gene are SGHAT and FQNNGV. The V gene lost 1 base and the J gene lost 0 bases, with 7 bases spanning the gap. Written as DNA, the CDR3 is TGTGCCAGCAGCTTAGGGTCAGGAGCCAAAAACATTCAGTACTTC. Its translation is CASSLGSGAKNIQYF. The whole variable domain, filled in from reference TRBV11-2 and TRBJ2-4, reads EAGVAQSPRYKIIEKRQSVAFWCNPISGHATLYWYQQILGQGPKLLIQFQNNGVVDDSQLPKDRFSAERLKGVDSTLKIQPAKLEDSAVYLCASSLGSGAKNIQYFGAGTRLSVL.

This rearrangement joins TRBV7-8 to TRBJ2-7; no clear D gene. The V end lost 1 base, the J end lost 3 bases, and 19 bases lay between the germline ends. Germline CDR1 SGHVS, CDR2 FQNEAQ. The CDR3 runs to 17 residues. CDR3 protein: CASSLVVVGPLHYEQYF. CDR3 nucleotides: TGTGCCAGCAGCTTAGTAGTCGTAGGGCCCCTCCACTACGAGCAGTACTTC.

The chain is built from TRBV9 and TRBJ1-1; D is possibly TRBD1 (6 bases). CDR1 and CDR2 from the germline V gene are SGDLS and YYNGEE. V lost 5 bases, J lost 4 bases, and 18 bases lay in between. The CDR3 loop spans 15 amino acids. Written as DNA, the CDR3 is TGTGCCAGCAGTCCGATTGCAGGGGATATCACTGAAGCTTTCTTT. Protein: CASSPIAGDITEAFF. Complete variable domain (other parts from reference TRBV9 and TRBJ1-1): DSGVTQTPKHLITATGQRVTLRCSPRSGDLSVYWYQQSLDQGLQFLIQYYNGEERAKGNILERFSAQQFPDLHSELNLSSLELGDSALYFCASSPIAGDITEAFFGQGTRLTVV.

V and J are TRBV6-5 and TRBJ2-5, with 8 bases matching TRBD1. V lost 0 bases, J lost 2 bases, and 5 bases stayed unmatched. The germline V gene encodes CDR1 MNHEY and CDR2 SVGAGI. CDR3 size: 16 residues. CDR3 sequence: CASSYSGRGRQETQYF. The CDR3 region has the DNA TGTGCCAGCAGTTACTCCGGCAGGGGGCGGCAAGAGACCCAGTACTTC.

The chain employs TRBV7-8 and TRBJ1-1, with 9 bases fitting TRBD1. The CDR3 is 15 residues long. With V trimmed by 5 bases and J by 3 bases, 7 bases remained unmatched. Germline loops: CDR1 SGHVS, CDR2 FQNEAQ. CDR3 DNA: TGTGCCAGCAGCGGGCGGGACAGGGTGGACACTGAAGCTTTCTTT. This gives the protein CASSGRDRVDTEAFF.

The chain is built from TRBV28 and TRBJ2-2; 7 positions match TRBD2. V dropped 2 bases and J dropped 5; count of bases not matched to a gene: 8. This CDR3 contains 16 residues. Germline V gene data show CDR1 as MDHEN and CDR2 as SYDVKM. The CDR3 coding sequence is TGTGCCAGCAGTTTAGGGGGAGGGGTAAAAACCGGGGAGCTGTTTTTT. This encodes CASSLGGGVKTGELFF.

The chain carries TRBV14 and TRBJ2-1; perhaps D is TRBD1 or TRBD2 (5 bases each). Trimming took 1 base from V and 7 from J, leaving 17 bases between them. This CDR3 has 16 residues. Germline CDR1 is SGHDN and CDR2 is FVKESK. CDR3 nucleotide sequence: TGTGCCAGCAGCCAAGTTTGGGCTGGGGGAAGTAATGAGCAGTTCTTC. It encodes CASSQVWAGGSNEQFF.

This rearrangement joins TRBV28 to TRBJ2-2; D may be TRBD1 (9 bases). With 3 bases removed from V and 4 bases from J, the gap between germline ends came to 33 bases. This CDR3 region has 22 residues. Germline-derived CDR1 and CDR2 are MDHEN and SYDVKM. The CDR3 sequence: CASSFQKYRGLRLAQGTGELFF. The CDR3 DNA reads as TGTGCCAGCAGTTTCCAAAAATACAGGGGGCTCAGACTAGCGCAGGGCACCGGGGAGCTGTTTTTT.